This T cell receptor (beta chain) was captured in a study of cytomegalovirus exposure and HLA in healthy donors. Study observations and caveats: As a later analysis showed, a missense DCLRE1C variant was linked to trimming of TCR beta V- and J-genes. Rarity held for most TCR sequences, but there were some public TCRs that occurred in many donors.

The V end was cut by 0 bases, the J end by 2 bases, with 9 bases between. The germline gives CDR1 SGHRS, CDR2 YFSETQ. The CDR3 spans 15 residues. With respect to this clone: Its antigen is as yet unknown.

These donors counted as nominally healthy when sampled, but unrecorded immune exposures were likely. The PCR employed 60 Vbeta primers together with 13 Jbeta primers. The repertoire was sequenced with immunoSEQ multiplex PCR; TCRdb's copy has only in-frame clones and lacks some. Here the sample spans roughly 160,000 clones, roughly 80% being singletons. The rearrangement joins TRBV5-1 to TRBJ2-4, with TRBD1 as a possible D gene (6 bases). The source of this sequence is a man aged 30-40 years in good health and CMV-seronegative. Sequenced sample: PBMCs. This chain's CDR3 is CASSLGTGSKNIQYF. CDR3 in DNA: TGCGCCAGCAGCTTGGGAACAGGGTCCAAAAACATTCAGTACTTC.